This T cell receptor beta chain was documented in a study of T cell responses to AZD1222 COVID-19 vaccine. Assay used: immunoSEQ multiplex PCR; TCRdb lists only in-frame clones, some missing. The sample records about 180,000 clones, 85% to 90% being singletons. Trimming left V 5 bases short and J 3 bases short, with 13 bases between. CDR3 length: 14 residues. Germline V lookup: CDR1 LGHNA, CDR2 YSLEER. The TCR sequence derives from an adult in good health. This specimen was peripheral blood, taken on day 0 of AZD1222 vaccination. This sequence joins TRBV4-3 and TRBJ1-1, with a possible D match to TRBD1 (5 bases). CDR3 in amino acids: CASSSTAKYTEAFF. CDR3 DNA sequence: TGCGCCAGCAGCTCGACAGCAAAATACACTGAAGCTTTCTTT.